The rows below give T cell receptor beta chains drawn from one sample of a study of graft-versus-host responses after intestinal transplantation. Produced via immunoSEQ multiplex PCR; TCRdb's table is partial and in-frame only. The repertoire holds about 22,000 clones, with around 78% as singletons. The sample consisted of ileum tissue, taken 12 days after intestinal transplant. The receptors shown here come from a human patient who received an intestinal transplant, so some T cells may come from the graft donor. Both conserved end residues are part of each CDR3. D genes are given only for firm matches. The listing skips clone size in some rows; elsewhere it reads once, few, many or a size class.

J gene: TRBJ2-1; clone size: NA; V gene: TRBV25-1; D gene: NA; CDR3 protein: CASSEGSRPHNEQFF; CDR3 DNA: TGTGCCAGCAGTGAAGGATCTAGGCCGCACAATGAGCAGTTCTTC
J gene: TRBJ1-2; clone size: NA; V gene: TRBV29-1; D gene: NA; CDR3 protein: CSVEIWQEINYGYTF; CDR3 DNA: TGCAGCGTTGAAATATGGCAGGAAATAAACTATGGCTACACCTTC
J gene: TRBJ2-7; clone size: few; V gene: TRBV10-3; D gene: TRBD1; CDR3 protein: CATKSNRGPTYEQYF; CDR3 DNA: TGTGCCACCAAATCGAACAGGGGACCCACCTACGAGCAGTACTTC
J gene: TRBJ1-1; clone size: NA; V gene: TRBV6-5; D gene: NA; CDR3 protein: CASSPRSGGTEAFF; CDR3 DNA: TGTGCCAGCAGTCCACGATCCGGGGGCACTGAAGCTTTCTTT
J gene: TRBJ2-2; clone size: NA; V gene: TRBV7-6; D gene: NA; CDR3 protein: CASSLGATGTTGELFF; CDR3 DNA: TGTGCCAGCAGCTTAGGGGCCACGGGAACCACCGGGGAGCTGTTTTTT
J gene: TRBJ1-1; clone size: few; V gene: TRBV7-9; D gene: NA; CDR3 protein: CASSLLFNSEAFF; CDR3 DNA: TGTGCCAGCAGCTTACTTTTTAACAGTGAAGCTTTCTTT
J gene: TRBJ2-4; clone size: NA; V gene: TRBV6-5; D gene: NA; CDR3 protein: CASSYSIRENIQYF; CDR3 DNA: TGTGCCAGCAGTTACTCGATTCGGGAGAACATTCAGTACTTC
J gene: TRBJ1-2; clone size: NA; V gene: TRBV6-1; D gene: NA; CDR3 protein: CASSLQDNYGYTF; CDR3 DNA: TGTGCCAGCAGTCTACAGGATAACTATGGCTACACCTTC
J gene: TRBJ2-2; clone size: NA; V gene: TRBV9; D gene: TRBD2; CDR3 protein: CASSVGSSGVEELFF; CDR3 DNA: TGTGCCAGCAGCGTAGGATCTAGCGGGGTGGAGGAGCTGTTTTTT
J gene: TRBJ1-5; clone size: NA; V gene: TRBV5-8; D gene: NA; CDR3 protein: CASSLGTDSNQPQHF; CDR3 DNA: TGTGCCAGCAGCTTGGGGACAGATAGCAATCAGCCCCAGCATTTT
J gene: TRBJ1-2; clone size: NA; V gene: TRBV7-2; D gene: NA; CDR3 protein: CASSLQNPPQRGGGGYTF; CDR3 DNA: TGTGCCAGCAGCTTACAAAACCCCCCCCAGAGGGGAGGAGGTGGCTACACCTTC
J gene: TRBJ2-3; clone size: once; V gene: TRBV5-5; D gene: TRBD2; CDR3 protein: CASSPWTSGTDTQYF; CDR3 DNA: TGTGCCAGCAGCCCATGGACTAGCGGCACAGATACGCAGTATTTT
J gene: TRBJ2-2; clone size: NA; V gene: TRBV2; D gene: TRBD2; CDR3 protein: CASTRLAGGELFF; CDR3 DNA: TGTGCCAGCACCAGACTAGCTGGCGGGGAGCTGTTTTTT
J gene: TRBJ2-7; clone size: few; V gene: TRBV6-5; D gene: TRBD1; CDR3 protein: CASGQGDYEQYF; CDR3 DNA: TGTGCCAGCGGACAGGGAGACTACGAGCAGTACTTC
J gene: TRBJ2-7; clone size: NA; V gene: TRBV5-1; D gene: TRBD1; CDR3 protein: CASSLEDRLYEQYF; CDR3 DNA: TGCGCCAGCAGCTTGGAGGACAGGCTCTACGAGCAGTACTTC
J gene: TRBJ2-3; clone size: few; V gene: TRBV9; D gene: NA; CDR3 protein: CASSPPGTRTTDTQYF; CDR3 DNA: TGTGCCAGCAGCCCCCCCGGGACTCGCACCACAGATACGCAGTATTTT
J gene: TRBJ2-4; clone size: NA; V gene: TRBV5-1; D gene: NA; CDR3 protein: CASSLDRVVQYF; CDR3 DNA: TGCGCCAGCAGCTTGGACAGGGTCGTTCAGTACTTC
J gene: TRBJ2-2; clone size: NA; V gene: TRBV20-1; D gene: NA; CDR3 protein: CSARRTGELFF; CDR3 DNA: TGCAGTGCTAGACGCACCGGGGAGCTGTTTTTT
J gene: TRBJ1-3; clone size: NA; V gene: TRBV28; D gene: TRBD1; CDR3 protein: CASSADRVGNTIYF; CDR3 DNA: TGTGCCAGCAGCGCGGACAGGGTTGGAAACACCATATATTTT
J gene: TRBJ2-3; clone size: NA; V gene: TRBV7-2; D gene: NA; CDR3 protein: CASSFGGPSTDTQYF; CDR3 DNA: TGTGCCAGCAGCTTCGGGGGTCCTAGCACAGATACGCAGTATTTT